This TCR beta chain came from a study of T cells after yellow fever vaccination (dated by TCRdb to between 2017 and 2020). General notes on the study: The SMART-Seq v4 Ultra Low Input RNA kit was used to prepare libraries from fractions with low cell numbers. To follow T-cell clones before and after both primary and booster YFV17D yellow fever vaccination, bulk TCR alpha and beta repertoires underwent longitudinal sequencing. The cohort comprised two healthy male donors, one aged 18 to 29 and one aged 30 to 40 years. Blood was drawn at multiple timepoints before and after primary and secondary immunization, with bulk PBMC replicates and cell subsets isolated.

Interpreted using the paper, the treatment or condition label stands for: live attenuated yellow fever vaccine strain. Two biological replicates of bulk PBMCs were collected at each blood-draw timepoint. A standard Ficoll-Paque protocol was used to isolate PBMCs from peripheral blood. TriZol was used to extract RNA from bulk PBMCs, from CD4 and CD8 fractions, and from dextramer-positive and dextramer-negative fractions. The sequencer was an Illumina NovaSeq 6000. TCR cDNA was made using 5'RACE template switching, a step that added a universal primer site and unique molecular identifiers. Priming for cDNA synthesis came from both the TCR alpha and TCR beta constant segments. Library amplification involved two PCR steps, and the second step added sample barcodes and sequencing adapters. Sequencing of libraries was done on Illumina HiSeq 2500 (2x100 bp) or NovaSeq (2x150 bp). Turning to the authors' computational methods: MIGEC was used to demultiplex reads and collapse the reads into UMI consensus sequences, and MiXCR was used for V(D)J alignment. Vaccine-responding clonotypes were identified with edgeR using replicate PBMC samples, with FDR below 0.01 and a log2 fold change above 5 up to day 15 being required. Each bulk clonotype received a CD4 or CD8 identity based on whether the sequenced CD4 or CD8 repertoire contained that clonotype at higher abundance. Through fastp at Q25 and MiXCR, TCRdb rebuilt clones from the public reads, retaining in-frame beta chains. Here each entry gathers all rows of one CDR3 protein and keeps the most common genes and DNA. The V and J calls here are based on TCRdb, not the publication. The sample table lists about 430,000 distinct CDR3 sequences, over 15% of them with a count of one. The ten largest clones take up 15% to 20% of the sample.

Overall study outcomes, separate from this receptor: Most clones expanded after primary vaccination (about 95% of CD4 and around 89% of CD8) were re-detected after the booster, suggesting that broad memory maintenance occurred. The secondary T-cell response was weaker than the primary response but faster, peaking on day 5 instead of day 15. A small share of clonotypes was detected in both CD4 and CD8 compartments, with the overlap likely arising from convergent recombination. FACS-sorted repertoires could contain abundant contaminating clonotypes from the bulk population, so computational filtering was required. Because only two donors were included in the study, the extent to which the findings can be generalized is limited.

A note on this clonotype: Its target antigen remains unknown. No base-level quality is on record; no much larger clone is a single base apart.

Based on the germline V gene, the CDR1 and CDR2 sequences are LGHNA and YSLEER. Reading from cysteine to phenylalanine, the CDR3 counts 15 amino acids. Of the read, only the CDR3 DNA is kept; its 45 bases are in frame from base 1. Relative to germline, V is 2 bases shorter and J is 6 bases shorter, with 14 bases between their ends. The chain couples TRBV4-3 to TRBJ1-5; the D gene remains uncertain. The source was PBMCs, collected before the yellow fever booster vaccination. This receptor was taken from a man aged 18 to 35 who received the YFV17D yellow fever vaccine. CDR3 loop: CASSQTGEAGQPQHF. The nucleotides are TGCGCCAGCAGCCAAACCGGGGAGGCGGGTCAGCCCCAGCATTTT.